The rows below give T cell receptor beta chains drawn from one sample of a study of a mutant IDH1 vaccine in newly diagnosed glioma. Their antigens remain unidentified. Only in-frame clones appear in the TCRdb table, and some are missing; sequencing was by immunoSEQ multiplex PCR. The profile shows some 57,000 clones, roughly 72% of them singletons. Sequencing was performed on PBMCs, taken from a glioma patient whose treatment included an IDH1 peptide vaccine. The receptor source for this set is a woman in her 40s with glioma. Some clones in this sample may be carry-over from other donors' samples. Each CDR3 is given with its conserved first and last residue. Each record gives: clone size, V gene, J gene, D gene, CDR3 protein, CDR3 DNA. A D gene is named only where the DNA matches it firmly. The size entry is marked missing in some rows and otherwise reads once, few, many or a size class.

>.|TRBV5-1|TRBJ1-1|.
CASSLAGGPSTEAFF
TGCGCCAGCAGCTTGGCGGGGGGGCCGAGCACTGAAGCTTTCTTT
>.|TRBV25-1|TRBJ1-2|.
CASSEWGEQALVF
TGTGCCAGCAGTGAATGGGGAGAACAGGCCTTAGTCTTC
>once|TRBV6-6|TRBJ1-6|.
CASSYSSVDRYSPLHF
TGTGCCAGCAGTTACTCCTCCGTCGACAGGTATTCACCCCTCCACTTT
>.|TRBV7-9|TRBJ2-1|.
CASSSRDLGINEQFF
TGTGCCAGCAGCTCCCGGGACCTCGGGATCAATGAGCAGTTCTTC
>few|TRBV30|TRBJ2-7|.
CAWSVRQLSSYEQYF
TGTGCCTGGAGTGTACGGCAGCTTTCATCCTACGAGCAGTACTTC
>.|TRBV6-5|TRBJ2-7|.
CASGLTQGSYEQYF
TGTGCCAGCGGACTTACTCAGGGGTCCTACGAGCAGTACTTC
>.|TRBV7-9|TRBJ1-5|.
CASSPAGNQPQHF
TGTGCCAGCAGCCCCGCGGGGAATCAGCCCCAGCATTTT
>few|TRBV5-1|TRBJ1-4|.
CASSKGINEKLFF
TGCGCCAGCAGCAAGGGGATTAATGAAAAACTGTTTTTT
>.|TRBV5-1|TRBJ1-2|.
CASSLAGGVNGYTF
TGCGCCAGCAGCTTGGCCGGGGGCGTCAATGGCTACACCTTC
>few|TRBV27|TRBJ1-6|TRBD1
CASSPGTENSPLHF
TGTGCCAGCAGCCCCGGGACAGAAAATTCACCCCTCCACTTT